This entry concerns a single T cell receptor (beta chain). Data came from immunoSEQ multiplex PCR; TCRdb stores just in-frame clones and leaves some out. The sample carries 200,000 to 250,000 clones, 85% to 90% recorded once. This sample is part of a study of cytomegalovirus exposure and HLA in healthy donors. Germline V gives CDR1 SGHAT, CDR2 FQNNGV. The CDR3 is 13 residues long. J was trimmed by 7 bases and V by 10 bases; bases with no gene match: 12. Sample: PBMCs. This clonotype originated in a woman between 18 and 29 years old in good health and CMV-seronegative. This sequence joins TRBV11-2 and TRBJ1-2; TRBD1 matches at 7 bases. CDR3 DNA sequence: TGTGCCACCTCAGGGACAGAAGTTGCTGGCTACACCTTC. Residues: CATSGTEVAGYTF. The variable domain in full, completed from reference TRBV11-2 and TRBJ1-2, reads EAGVAQSPRYKIIEKRQSVAFWCNPISGHATLYWYQQILGQGPKLLIQFQNNGVVDDSQLPKDRFSAERLKGVDSTLKIQPAKLEDSAVYLCATSGTEVAGYTFGSGTRLTVV.